Listed here are 23 T cell receptor beta chains from one sample, sequenced in a study of CD8+CD57+ T cells in acquired aplastic anemia. The sequenced patients had an expansion of CD8+CD57+ cells seen by flow cytometry. It was genomic DNA that served as the template for profiling TCR beta VDJ and CDR3. TCRdb re-derived calls from the reads in MiXCR, one entry per CDR3 protein. The sample holds around 430,000 distinct CDR3 sequences, over 25% seen once. Material for sequencing was sorted CD4+, CD8+, or CD8+CD57+ T cells (not recorded which) from PBMCs. These receptors were collected from a human donor with aplastic anemia.

The chain employs TRBV5-5 and TRBJ1-2; D might be TRBD1 (6 bases). CDR1 is SGHKS and CDR2 is YYEKEE in the germline V gene (reference sequence). There are 14 residues in the CDR3. V lost 2 bases and J 8 bases, leaving 16 bases between the germline ends. In DNA form, the CDR3 reads TGTGCCAGCAGCTTAAATAGCAGGGGAGGCGGCTACACCTTC. This sequence encodes CASSLNSRGGGYTF.

V is TRBV5-1 and J is TRBJ1-2, with a possible D match to TRBD1 (5 bases). In germline, CDR1 is SGHRS, CDR2 YFSETQ. The CDR3 runs to 14 residues. Deletions cut 0 bases from V and 6 bases from J, with 12 bases between. CDR3 protein: CASSLARGEDGYTF. As DNA, the CDR3 is TGCGCCAGCAGCTTGGCCAGAGGGGAGGATGGCTACACCTTC.

In regard to this clonotype: This may come from a read error, since a much larger clone is one base off. The V call is TRBV29-1, the J call TRBJ2-1, with a possible D match to TRBD2 (6 bases). The CDR3 has 12 amino acids. V was shortened by 4 bases and J by 9 bases, with 13 bases between the two germline ends. The germline V gene has CDR1 SQVTM and CDR2 ANQGSEA. CDR3 loop: CSVGSGNSEQFF. Here the CDR3 DNA reads TGCAGCGTTGGTAGCGGAAACAGTGAGCAGTTCTTC.

The chain carries TRBV6-5 and TRBJ1-5; D remains ambiguous. This CDR3 has 13 amino acids. Trimming removed 1 base from V and 6 bases from J, with 7 bases in between. Germline loops: CDR1 MNHEY, CDR2 SVGAGI. DNA for the CDR3: TGTGCCAGCAGTTACTTAGGTGGTCAGCCCCAGCATTTT. Amino acids: CASSYLGGQPQHF.

This clonotype occurred a few times. CDR3 DNA: TGTGCCAGCAGCTTCAGAACCAATGAGCAGTTCTTC. This sequence encodes CASSFRTNEQFF. V gene TRBV7-2 combines with J gene TRBJ2-1, with no clear D. This CDR3 spans 12 amino acids. Germline V lookup: CDR1 SGHTA, CDR2 FQGNSA. Trimming cost V 3 bases and J 6 bases, with 6 bases left between them.

The genes are TRBV12-3 or TRBV12-4 and TRBJ2-5, with 10 bases identical to TRBD2. This CDR3 has 15 residues. The ends lost 5 bases at V and 4 bases at J; junction bases unmatched: 7. This CDR3 reads CASSQRAGGRETQYF. CDR3 DNA: TGTGCCAGCAGTCAAAGAGCGGGGGGGCGAGAGACCCAGTACTTC.

This clonotype has at least ten counts. V gene TRBV4-3 combines with J gene TRBJ1-2; tentative D call: TRBD1 (5 bases). V lost 0 bases and J lost 8, with 16 bases in between. CDR1 is LGHNA, CDR2 YSLEER, per germline. This CDR3 is 15 amino acids long. In DNA, the CDR3 is TGCGCCAGCAGCCAAGATAGGCAGGGAGCCTTGGGCTACACCTTC. Translation gives CASSQDRQGALGYTF.

The chain recombines TRBV11-2 with TRBJ2-5, with TRBD1 matching over 9 bases. This CDR3 region has 15 residues. The ends lost 5 bases at V and 2 bases at J; junction bases unmatched: 6. Germline V gives CDR1 SGHAT, CDR2 FQNNGV. CDR3 amino acids: CASSRQGGFQETQYF. CDR3 nucleotides: TGTGCCAGCAGCAGACAGGGGGGGTTTCAAGAGACCCAGTACTTC. Filled out from reference TRBV11-2 and TRBJ2-5, the complete variable domain reads EAGVAQSPRYKIIEKRQSVAFWCNPISGHATLYWYQQILGQGPKLLIQFQNNGVVDDSQLPKDRFSAERLKGVDSTLKIQPAKLEDSAVYLCASSRQGGFQETQYFGPGTRLLVL.

At least ten counts were recorded for this clonotype. The chain recombines TRBV24-1 with TRBJ1-1; D is unresolved. From germline, CDR1 is KGHDR and CDR2 SFDVKD. Trimming pared 3 bases from V and 4 bases from J, leaving 8 bases between. The CDR3 runs to 13 residues. This chain's CDR3 is CATSDMGITEAFF. The CDR3 DNA reads as TGTGCCACCAGTGATATGGGAATCACTGAAGCTTTCTTT.

This clonotype occurred a few times. The chain links TRBV19 to TRBJ1-1; 7 bases are shared with TRBD1. The V gene's germline CDR1 is LNHDA and CDR2 SQIVND (reference sequence). This CDR3 contains 15 residues. V shed 5 bases, J shed 4 bases, and the junction held 10 bases outside the gene matches. The CDR3 sequence is CASSPRTGQGTEAFF. The CDR3 nucleotides are TGTGCCAGTAGTCCTAGGACAGGCCAGGGCACTGAAGCTTTCTTT.

This clonotype was counted many times. The chain links TRBV19 to TRBJ1-2, with a possible D match to TRBD1 (6 bases). Trimming removed 4 bases at V and 4 bases at J, with 19 bases between. CDR3 length: 16 residues. Germline V lookup: CDR1 LNHDA, CDR2 SQIVND (reference sequence). CDR3 sequence (DNA): TGTGCCAGTAGTACCCTCAGACAGGCCTCCCCCTATGGCTACACCTTC. It translates to CASSTLRQASPYGYTF.

This clonotype was counted ten times or more. V usage is TRBV7-6 and J usage is TRBJ1-6; D is possibly TRBD1 (5 bases). The germline V gene encodes CDR1 SGHVS and CDR2 FNYEAQ. The CDR3 extends over 14 amino acids. Trimming shortened V by 5 bases and J by 5 bases, and 10 bases separated the two germline ends. The CDR3 DNA reads as TGTGCCAGCAGCCTGGGGACGAATAATTCACCCCTCCACTTT. Translated: CASSLGTNNSPLHF.

In this sample, this clonotype turned up many times. The chain joins TRBV7-3 to TRBJ1-6; D is perhaps TRBD1 (5 bases). This CDR3 is 14 amino acids long. The ends were cut back, 4 bases at V and 9 bases at J, with 13 bases in the middle. Germline lookup yields CDR1 SGHTA and CDR2 FQGTGA. CDR3 loop: CASSSTGTGSPLHF. The CDR3 DNA follows: TGTGCCAGCAGCTCCACAGGCACGGGTTCACCCCTCCACTTT.

This clonotype has a count of ten or more. This chain uses TRBV4-2 with TRBJ1-6; D gene unclear. In germline, CDR1 is LGHNA, CDR2 YNFKEQ. V gave up 0 bases and J gave up 7 bases, with 10 bases separating them. The CDR3 has 15 amino acids. The CDR3 loop reads CASSQERNKNSPLHF. The DNA for the CDR3 is TGTGCCAGCAGCCAAGAACGAAACAAGAATTCACCCCTCCACTTT.

J is TRBJ1-6 and V is TRBV7-9; D gene ambiguous. The CDR3 spans 19 residues. Trimming stripped 9 bases from V and 3 bases from J, with 27 bases between. Germline V gene lookup returns CDR1 SEHNR and CDR2 FQNEAQ (reference sequence). The CDR3 loop is CASSISGGPSSNYNSPLHF. CDR3 nucleotide sequence: TGTGCCAGTAGTATATCAGGTGGACCGAGCTCCAACTATAATTCACCCCTCCACTTT.

The chain uses TRBV10-3 and TRBJ1-6, with D possibly being TRBD1 (6 bases). This CDR3 spans 13 amino acids. Germline CDR1 reads ENHRY; CDR2 reads SYGVKD. The ends were cut back, 6 bases at V and 6 bases at J, with 9 bases in the middle. The CDR3 loop is CAISDRFNSPLHF. In DNA form, the CDR3 reads TGTGCCATCAGCGACAGGTTTAATTCACCCCTCCACTTT.

V is TRBV5-5 and J is TRBJ2-7; D uncertain. Germline V lookup: CDR1 SGHKS, CDR2 YYEKEE (reference sequence). V lost 1 base, J lost 4 bases, and 12 bases lay in between. This CDR3 comprises 14 residues. In nucleotides, the CDR3 is TGTGCCAGCAGCTTGTTGTACCAAAATTACGAGCAGTACTTC. This sequence encodes CASSLLYQNYEQYF.

This clonotype has at least ten counts. The chain joins TRBV12-3 or TRBV12-4 to TRBJ2-3; D call uncertain. The CDR3 is made up of 13 amino acids. V was clipped by 3 bases and J by 0 bases, with 4 bases between them. CDR3 bases: TGTGCCAGCAGTTTTGCCAGCACAGATACGCAGTATTTT. This codes for CASSFASTDTQYF.

J is TRBJ2-4 and V is TRBV3-1; no definite D call. V was shortened by 0 bases and J by 9 bases, with 9 bases between the two germline ends. The germline gives CDR1 LGHDT, CDR2 YNNKEL (reference sequence). The CDR3 runs 13 residues. CDR3 nucleotide sequence: TGTGCCAGCAGCCAAGATCCGAACGGCATTCAGTACTTC. Its protein product is CASSQDPNGIQYF. The variable domain in full, with the rest retrieved from reference TRBV3-1 and TRBJ2-4, is DTAVSQTPKYLVTQMGNDKSIKCEQNLGHDTMYWYKQDSKKFLKIMFSYNNKELIINETVPNRFSPKSPDKAHLNLHINSLELGDSAVYFCASSQDPNGIQYFGAGTRLSVL.

The chain joins TRBV20-1 to TRBJ2-5; 11 bases fit TRBD2. Looked up from germline, CDR1 is DFQATT and CDR2 is SNEGSKA (reference sequence). V was pared by 5 bases and J by 4 bases, with 9 bases of the junction left unmatched. The CDR3 sequence is 15 residues long. CDR3 DNA sequence: TGCAGTGCTCCTCTAGCGGGAGGCGTTGCAGAGACCCAGTACTTC. Protein sequence: CSAPLAGGVAETQYF.

In this sample, this clonotype turned up many times. V and J are TRBV2 and TRBJ1-1; 8 positions match TRBD1. Germline lookup yields CDR1 SNHLY and CDR2 FYNNEI. The V segment lost 6 bases and the J segment 4 bases; nucleotides outside the gene matches: 10. The length of the CDR3 is 15 residues. For the CDR3, the DNA is TGTGCCAGCAGGTACGCCGTAGGACAGGGCACTGAAGCTTTCTTT. Translation: CASRYAVGQGTEAFF.

The V and J genes are TRBV5-1 and TRBJ2-5; D is ambiguous. Germline V gives CDR1 SGHRS, CDR2 YFSETQ. V was cut by 2 bases and J by 0 bases, with 8 bases left in between. CDR3 length: 14 amino acids. CDR3 in DNA: TGCGCCAGCAGCTTCGACTCTAACCAAGAGACCCAGTACTTC. This sequence encodes CASSFDSNQETQYF.

This clonotype was counted ten times or more. The chain employs TRBV4-2 and TRBJ1-6; 8 bases fit TRBD1. Germline V gives CDR1 LGHNA, CDR2 YNFKEQ. The ends lost 3 bases at V and 11 bases at J; junction bases unmatched: 6. The CDR3 sequence is 14 residues long. CDR3 protein: CASSQEQGVTPLHF. For the CDR3, the DNA is TGTGCCAGCAGCCAGGAACAGGGGGTGACACCCCTCCACTTT.